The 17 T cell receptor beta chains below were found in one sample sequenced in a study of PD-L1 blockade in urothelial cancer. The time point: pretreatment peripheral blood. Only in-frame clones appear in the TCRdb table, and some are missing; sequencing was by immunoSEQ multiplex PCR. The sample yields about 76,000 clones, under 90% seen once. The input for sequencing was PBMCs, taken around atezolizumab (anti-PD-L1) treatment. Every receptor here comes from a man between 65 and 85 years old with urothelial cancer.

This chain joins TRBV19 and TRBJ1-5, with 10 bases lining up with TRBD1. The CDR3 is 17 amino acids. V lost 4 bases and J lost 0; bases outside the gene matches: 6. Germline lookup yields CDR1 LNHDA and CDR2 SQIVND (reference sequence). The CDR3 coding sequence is TGTGCCAGTAGTAGCGGACAGGGGGGGACTAGCAATCAGCCCCAGCATTTT. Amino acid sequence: CASSSGQGGTSNQPQHF.

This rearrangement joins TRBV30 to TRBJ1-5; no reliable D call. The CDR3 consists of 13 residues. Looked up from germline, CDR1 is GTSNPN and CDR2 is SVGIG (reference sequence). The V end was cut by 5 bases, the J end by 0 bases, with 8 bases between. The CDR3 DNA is TGTGCCTGGCGGGGTCATAGCAATCAGCCCCAGCATTTT. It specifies CAWRGHSNQPQHF.

In DNA, the CDR3 is TGTGCCAGCAGTCGGTTCGGGGTGGTTAGCACAGATACGCAGTATTTT. Amino acids: CASSRFGVVSTDTQYF. This rearrangement joins TRBV28 to TRBJ2-3, with a weak D call TRBD2 (5 bases). Germline values: CDR1 MDHEN, CDR2 SYDVKM. The CDR3 covers 16 residues. V dropped 5 bases and J dropped 0 bases, with 15 bases sitting between them.

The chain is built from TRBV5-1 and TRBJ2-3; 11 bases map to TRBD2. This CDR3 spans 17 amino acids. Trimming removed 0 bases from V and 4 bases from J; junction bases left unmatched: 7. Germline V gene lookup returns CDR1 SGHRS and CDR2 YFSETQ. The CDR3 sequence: CASSLGVTSGKADTQYF. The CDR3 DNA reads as TGCGCCAGCAGCTTGGGGGTGACTAGCGGGAAAGCAGATACGCAGTATTTT.

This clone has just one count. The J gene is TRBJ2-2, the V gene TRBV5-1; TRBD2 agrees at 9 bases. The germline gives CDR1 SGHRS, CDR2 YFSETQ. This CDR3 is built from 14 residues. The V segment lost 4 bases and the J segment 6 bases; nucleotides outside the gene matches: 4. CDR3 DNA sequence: TGCGCCAGCAGCGCGACTAGCGGCGCCGGGGAGCTGTTTTTT. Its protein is CASSATSGAGELFF.

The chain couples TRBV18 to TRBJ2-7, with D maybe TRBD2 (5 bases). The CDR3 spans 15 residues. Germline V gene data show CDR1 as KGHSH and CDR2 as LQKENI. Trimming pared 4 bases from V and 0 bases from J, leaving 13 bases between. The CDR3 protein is CASSRDLGSSYEQYF. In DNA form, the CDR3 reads TGTGCCAGCTCACGAGACTTGGGGAGCTCCTACGAGCAGTACTTC.

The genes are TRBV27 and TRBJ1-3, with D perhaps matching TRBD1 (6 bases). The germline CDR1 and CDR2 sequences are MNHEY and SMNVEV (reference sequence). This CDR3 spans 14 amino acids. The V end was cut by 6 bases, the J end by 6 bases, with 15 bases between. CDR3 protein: CASRLYRDSNTIYF. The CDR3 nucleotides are TGTGCCAGCAGGCTTTACAGGGATTCAAACACCATATATTTT.

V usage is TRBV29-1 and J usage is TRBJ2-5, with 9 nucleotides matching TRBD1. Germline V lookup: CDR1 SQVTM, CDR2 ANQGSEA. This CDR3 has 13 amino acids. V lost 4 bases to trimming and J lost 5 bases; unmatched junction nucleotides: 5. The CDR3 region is CSVAHRGLETQYF. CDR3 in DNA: TGCAGCGTTGCCCACAGGGGGCTGGAGACCCAGTACTTC. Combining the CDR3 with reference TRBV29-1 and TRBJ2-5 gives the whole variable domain SAVISQKPSRDICQRGTSLTIQCQVDSQVTMMFWYRQQPGQSLTLIATANQGSEATYESGFVIDKFPISRPNLTFSTLTVSNMSPEDSSIYLCSVAHRGLETQYFGPGTRLLVL.

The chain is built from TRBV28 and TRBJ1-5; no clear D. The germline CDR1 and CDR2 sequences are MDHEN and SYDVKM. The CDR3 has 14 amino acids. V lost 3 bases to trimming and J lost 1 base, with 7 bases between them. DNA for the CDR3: TGTGCCAGCAGTTTGAGCCGGAGCAATCAGCCCCAGCATTTT. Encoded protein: CASSLSRSNQPQHF. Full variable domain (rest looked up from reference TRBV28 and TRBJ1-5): DVKVTQSSRYLVKRTGEKVFLECVQDMDHENMFWYRQDPGLGLRLIYFSYDVKMKEKGDIPEGYSVSREKKERFSLILESASTNQTSMYLCASSLSRSNQPQHFGDGTRLSIL.

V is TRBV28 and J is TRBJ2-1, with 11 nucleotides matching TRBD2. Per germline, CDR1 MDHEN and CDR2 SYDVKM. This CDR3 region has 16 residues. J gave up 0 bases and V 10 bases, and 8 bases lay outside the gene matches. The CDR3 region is CATLAGGVRSYNEQFF. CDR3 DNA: TGTGCCACCCTAGCGGGAGGCGTTCGCTCCTACAATGAGCAGTTCTTC.

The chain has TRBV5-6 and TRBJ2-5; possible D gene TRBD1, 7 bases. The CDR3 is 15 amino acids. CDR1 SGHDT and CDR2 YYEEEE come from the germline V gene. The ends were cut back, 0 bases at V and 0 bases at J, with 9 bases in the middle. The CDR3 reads CASSLAGGYQETQYF. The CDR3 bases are TGTGCCAGCAGCTTGGCAGGGGGGTACCAAGAGACCCAGTACTTC.

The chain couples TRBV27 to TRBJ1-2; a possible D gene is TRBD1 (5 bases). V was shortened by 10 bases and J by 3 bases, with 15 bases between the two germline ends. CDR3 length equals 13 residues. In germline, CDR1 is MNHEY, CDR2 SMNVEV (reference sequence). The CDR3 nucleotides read TGTGCCACCCGACCGGTAGGGGACTATGGCTACACCTTC. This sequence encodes CATRPVGDYGYTF.

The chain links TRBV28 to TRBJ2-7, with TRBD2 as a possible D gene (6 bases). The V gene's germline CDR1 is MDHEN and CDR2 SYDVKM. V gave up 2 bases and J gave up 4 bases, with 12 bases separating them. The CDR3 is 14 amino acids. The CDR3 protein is CASSLPVGLYEQYF. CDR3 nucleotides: TGTGCCAGCAGTTTACCCGTGGGACTTTACGAGCAGTACTTC.

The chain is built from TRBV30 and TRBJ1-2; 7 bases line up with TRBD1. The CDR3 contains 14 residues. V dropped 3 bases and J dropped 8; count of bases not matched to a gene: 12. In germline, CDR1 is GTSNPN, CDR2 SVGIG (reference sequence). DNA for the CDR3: TGTGCCTGGAGGGGCTGGGACAGCCGAGGAGGCTACACCTTC. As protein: CAWRGWDSRGGYTF.

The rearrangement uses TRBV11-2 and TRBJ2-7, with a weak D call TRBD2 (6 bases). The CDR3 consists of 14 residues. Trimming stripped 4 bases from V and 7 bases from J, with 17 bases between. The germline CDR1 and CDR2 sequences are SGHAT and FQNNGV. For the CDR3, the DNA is TGTGCCAGCAGCTCGTCACCTGACGGAGGGGAGCAGTACTTC. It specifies CASSSSPDGGEQYF.

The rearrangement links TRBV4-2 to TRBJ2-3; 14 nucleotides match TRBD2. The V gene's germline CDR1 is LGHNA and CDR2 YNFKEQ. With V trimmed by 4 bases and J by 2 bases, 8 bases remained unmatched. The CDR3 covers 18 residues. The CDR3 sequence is CASSLAQTSGRATDTQYF. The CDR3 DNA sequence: TGTGCCAGCAGCCTAGCTCAGACTAGCGGGAGGGCCACAGATACGCAGTATTTT.

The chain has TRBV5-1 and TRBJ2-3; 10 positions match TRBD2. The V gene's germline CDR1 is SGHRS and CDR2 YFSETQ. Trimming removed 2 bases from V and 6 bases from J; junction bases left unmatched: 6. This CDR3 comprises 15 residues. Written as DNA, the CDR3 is TGCGCCAGCAGCTTCGGACTAGCGGTTGACGATACGCAGTATTTT. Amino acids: CASSFGLAVDDTQYF.